This TCR beta chain derives from a study of post-analysis software for immune sequencing data. Sequencing libraries made from TCR beta cDNA carried unique molecular identifiers. TCRdb analysed the PCR reads with MiXCR anew, one entry per CDR3 protein. The table lists more than 500,000 distinct CDR3 sequences, 34% of them singletons. As for this clonotype: Antigen unknown.

Whole-study findings and limits: Controls had lower frequencies than patients of 4 or 5 TRBV segments, which included TRBV5-6, TRBV5-1 and TRBV20-1.

V lost 4 bases and J 7 bases, leaving 14 bases between the germline ends. The V gene's germline CDR1 is SGHVS and CDR2 FQNEAQ. The length of the CDR3 is 14 residues. Material: blood. This clonotype originated in a girl under 18 with multiple sclerosis. V is TRBV7-8 and J is TRBJ1-5, with D possibly matching TRBD1 (6 bases). The CDR3: CASSSQGHEQPQHF. In nucleotides, the CDR3 is TGTGCCAGCAGCTCACAGGGTCATGAACAGCCCCAGCATTTT.